This T cell receptor (beta chain) was retrieved from a study of control samples from healthy donors and cancer patients. TCRdb's table, derived via immunoSEQ multiplex PCR, lists solely in-frame clones and lacks some. The sample yields 150,000 to 200,000 clones, 80% to 95% seen once. Germline loops: CDR1 MNHNY, CDR2 SVGAGI (reference sequence). The CDR3 runs 16 residues. V lost 4 bases, J lost 4 bases, and 8 bases stayed unmatched. The sample was blood. The origin of this receptor is a woman in her sixties in good health. The genes are TRBV6-6 and TRBJ1-3, with TRBD1 matching 9 bases. The CDR3 DNA reads as TGTGCCAGCAGTTTCCCCCGGACAGGGGCCGGAAACACCATATATTTT. Its translation: CASSFPRTGAGNTIYF.